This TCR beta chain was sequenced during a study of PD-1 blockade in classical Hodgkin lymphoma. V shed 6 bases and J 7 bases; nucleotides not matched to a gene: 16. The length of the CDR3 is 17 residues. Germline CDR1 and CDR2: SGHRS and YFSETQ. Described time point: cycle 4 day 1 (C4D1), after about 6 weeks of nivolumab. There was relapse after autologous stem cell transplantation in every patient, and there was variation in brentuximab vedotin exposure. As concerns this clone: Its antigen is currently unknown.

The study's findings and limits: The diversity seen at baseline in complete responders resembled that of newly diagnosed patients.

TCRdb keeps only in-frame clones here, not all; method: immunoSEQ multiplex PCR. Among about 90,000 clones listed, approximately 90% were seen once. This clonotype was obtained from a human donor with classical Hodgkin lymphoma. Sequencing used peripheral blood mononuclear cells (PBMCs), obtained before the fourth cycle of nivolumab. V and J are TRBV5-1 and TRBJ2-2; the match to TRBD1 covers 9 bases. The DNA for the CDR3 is TGCGCCAGCAAGTGGCTTTGGGACAGGGACGTAGGCGGGGAGCTGTTTTTT. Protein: CASKWLWDRDVGGELFF.